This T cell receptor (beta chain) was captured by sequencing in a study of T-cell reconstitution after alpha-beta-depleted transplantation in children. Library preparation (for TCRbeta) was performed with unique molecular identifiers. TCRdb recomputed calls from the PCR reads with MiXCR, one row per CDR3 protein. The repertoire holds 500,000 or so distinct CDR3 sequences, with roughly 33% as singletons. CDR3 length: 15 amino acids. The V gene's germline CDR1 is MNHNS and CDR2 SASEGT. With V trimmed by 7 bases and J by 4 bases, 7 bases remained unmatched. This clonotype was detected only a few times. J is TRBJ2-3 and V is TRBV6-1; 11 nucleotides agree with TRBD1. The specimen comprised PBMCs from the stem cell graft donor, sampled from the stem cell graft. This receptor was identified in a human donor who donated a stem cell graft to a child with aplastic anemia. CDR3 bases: TGTGCCAGCACCTACGGACAGGGGGCCGCAGATACGCAGTATTTT. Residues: CASTYGQGAADTQYF.